One and the same sample provided the 18 T cell receptor beta chains below, sequenced in a study of blood T cell repertoires in COVID-19. Clones were sequenced by immunoSEQ multiplex PCR, and TCRdb holds only the in-frame ones, with some missing. The sample records about 210,000 clones, about 80% being singletons. Specimen: peripheral blood. The receptors shown here come from an elderly woman with COVID-19, enrolled during active disease.

V usage is TRBV6-1 and J usage is TRBJ1-1, with D hard to call. The germline gives CDR1 MNHNS, CDR2 SASEGT. V was trimmed by 0 bases and J by 2 bases, leaving 10 bases between them. This CDR3 spans 15 amino acids. DNA for the CDR3: TGTGCCAGCAGTGAAGCGGGAGGAGCTAACACTGAAGCTTTCTTT. It specifies CASSEAGGANTEAFF.

The genes are TRBV7-3 and TRBJ2-1; 10 nucleotides agree with TRBD2. Per germline, CDR1 SGHTA and CDR2 FQGTGA. This CDR3 is 15 amino acids long. The ends lost 5 bases at V and 6 bases at J; junction bases unmatched: 7. As DNA, the CDR3 is TGTGCCAGCAGCCCTAGCGGGAGCCCCCTCAATGAGCAGTTCTTC. It specifies CASSPSGSPLNEQFF.

The chain combines TRBV11-3 with TRBJ2-2; D is undetermined. This CDR3 spans 17 amino acids. CDR1 is SGHNT, CDR2 YENEEA, per germline. The V end lost 1 base, the J end lost 0 bases, and 12 bases lay between the germline ends. Here the CDR3 reads CASSLVSGTANTGELFF. The DNA of the CDR3 is TGTGCCAGCAGCTTAGTGTCGGGTACCGCGAACACCGGGGAGCTGTTTTTT.

V gene TRBV18 combines with J gene TRBJ2-3; TRBD2 agrees at 10 bases. V was clipped by 8 bases and J by 4 bases; unmatched bases: 6. Per germline, CDR1 KGHSH and CDR2 LQKENI. The CDR3 runs 14 residues. The CDR3 sequence: CASLAGAGADTQYF. CDR3 bases: TGTGCCAGCCTAGCGGGGGCCGGCGCAGATACGCAGTATTTT.

In nucleotides, the CDR3 is TGTGCCAGCAGCCAAGATATTAACAGCAGGAACACTGAAGCTTTCTTT. This encodes CASSQDINSRNTEAFF. V and J are TRBV3-1 (or the pseudogene TRBV3-2) and TRBJ1-1; no definite D call. CDR1 is LGHDT, CDR2 YNNKEL, per germline (reference sequence). Trimming shortened V by 0 bases and J by 1 base, and 12 bases separated the two germline ends. This CDR3 spans 16 amino acids.

The V call is TRBV25-1, the J call TRBJ1-1; D not resolved. Deletions cut 4 bases from V and 5 bases from J, with 11 bases between. The CDR3 totals 13 residues. Germline V gene data show CDR1 as MGHDK and CDR2 as SYGVNS. This CDR3 reads CASSGPRGTEAFF. In DNA form, the CDR3 reads TGTGCCAGCAGTGGGCCCCGGGGAACTGAAGCTTTCTTT. Complete variable domain (other parts from reference TRBV25-1 and TRBJ1-1): EADIYQTPRYLVIGTGKKITLECSQTMGHDKMYWYQQDPGMELHLIHYSYGVNSTEKGDLSSESTVSRIRTEHFPLTLESARPSHTSQYLCASSGPRGTEAFFGQGTRLTVV.

This chain uses TRBV5-1 with TRBJ2-7; tentative D call: TRBD2 (6 bases). The CDR3 runs 14 residues. The V end lost 0 bases, the J end lost 7 bases, and 14 bases lay between the germline ends. Germline V CDR1 and CDR2: SGHRS, YFSETQ. In nucleotides, the CDR3 is TGCGCCAGCAGCTTGGCCAGGCAGGCGGGAGAGCAGTACTTC. This encodes CASSLARQAGEQYF.

The V gene is TRBV5-1, the J gene TRBJ2-7; D is possibly TRBD2 (5 bases). Germline values: CDR1 SGHRS, CDR2 YFSETQ. This CDR3 has 13 amino acids. The V end was cut by 7 bases, the J end by 0 bases, with 11 bases between. In DNA, the CDR3 is TGCGCCAGCGGGCCGGGGAGCTCCTACGAGCAGTACTTC. Amino acid sequence: CASGPGSSYEQYF.

The gene calls are TRBV28 and TRBJ1-4; D may be TRBD1 (6 bases). V dropped 9 bases and J dropped 3 bases, with 23 bases sitting between them. This CDR3 contains 17 residues. The V gene's germline CDR1 is MDHEN and CDR2 SYDVKM. The CDR3, as DNA: TGTGCCAGGTGGGGCCCACAGGGAGTCGGGTCTAATGAAAAACTGTTTTTT. Protein sequence: CARWGPQGVGSNEKLFF.

The sample holds one count of this clone. The chain uses TRBV5-1 and TRBJ2-3; the match to TRBD1 covers 9 bases. This CDR3 region has 15 residues. The V gene's germline CDR1 is SGHRS and CDR2 YFSETQ. V lost 3 bases, J lost 6 bases, and 8 bases stayed unmatched. The CDR3 loop is CASSSTGQGRDTQYF. In nucleotides, the CDR3 is TGCGCCAGCAGCTCGACGGGACAGGGTAGGGATACGCAGTATTTT.

This chain joins TRBV7-9 and TRBJ1-2; the match to TRBD1 covers 12 bases. The germline CDR1 and CDR2 sequences are SEHNR and FQNEAQ (reference sequence). There are 16 residues in the CDR3. J gave up 5 bases and V 0 bases, and 4 bases lay outside the gene matches. Written as DNA, the CDR3 is TGTGCCAGCAGCTTAGCGGGGACAGGGGGCGGTTATGGCTACACCTTC. Translation: CASSLAGTGGGYGYTF.

The chain combines TRBV15 with TRBJ1-6, with 9 bases that match TRBD1. The V segment lost 5 bases and the J segment 7 bases; nucleotides outside the gene matches: 6. Germline lookup yields CDR1 LNHNV and CDR2 YYDKDF (reference sequence). This CDR3 region has 15 residues. The CDR3 loop is CATSPGTGKNSPLHF. In nucleotides, the CDR3 is TGTGCCACCAGCCCCGGGACAGGGAAAAATTCACCCCTCCACTTT.

The genes are TRBV4-1 and TRBJ1-5; weak D call: TRBD1 (6 bases). The ends were cut back, 3 bases at V and 0 bases at J, with 15 bases in the middle. From germline, CDR1 is MGHRA and CDR2 YSYEKL. The CDR3 contains 17 residues. The CDR3 nucleotides read TGCGCCAGCAGCCAGGACCCCGGACAGTATAGCAATCAGCCCCAGCATTTT. Translated, it gives CASSQDPGQYSNQPQHF.

The chain has TRBV29-1 and TRBJ2-5, with a possible D match to TRBD2 (5 bases). The germline V gene has CDR1 SQVTM and CDR2 ANQGSEA. This CDR3 spans 13 amino acids. Trimming pared 5 bases from V and 5 bases from J, leaving 15 bases between. The DNA of the CDR3 is TGCAGCGTTCTGTGGAGCGAGGGCGAGACCCAGTACTTC. Translation: CSVLWSEGETQYF.

The chain joins TRBV19 to TRBJ2-6; 7 positions match TRBD1. The CDR3 length is 15 residues. The germline V gene encodes CDR1 LNHDA and CDR2 SQIVND (reference sequence). J gave up 4 bases and V 7 bases, and 7 bases lay outside the gene matches. CDR3 residues: CASTEGGRGANVLTF. CDR3 DNA: TGTGCCAGTACGGAAGGGGGCAGAGGGGCCAACGTCCTGACTTTC.

This chain links TRBV5-1 with TRBJ2-5, with 8 bases fitting TRBD2. From germline, CDR1 is SGHRS and CDR2 YFSETQ. Trimming took 0 bases from V and 3 from J; bases not matched to a gene: 7. This CDR3 has 16 residues. CDR3 sequence: CASSLAGGTYEETQYF. As DNA, the CDR3 is TGCGCCAGCAGCTTGGCGGGGGGGACATATGAAGAGACCCAGTACTTC.

The chain carries TRBV5-1 and TRBJ2-1, with 8 bases fitting TRBD2. The ends lost 6 bases at V and 11 bases at J; junction bases unmatched: 7. CDR1 is SGHRS, CDR2 YFSETQ, per germline. The CDR3 is 12 residues long. In DNA, the CDR3 is TGCGCCAGCACAACGGGAGGGCCTCAGCAGTTCTTC. It yields the protein CASTTGGPQQFF.

V gene TRBV3-1 (or the pseudogene TRBV3-2) combines with J gene TRBJ1-2, with D possibly being TRBD1 (6 bases). Trimming left V 0 bases short and J 4 bases short, with 12 bases between. CDR1 LGHDT and CDR2 YNNKEL come from the germline V gene (reference sequence). This CDR3 comprises 15 residues. The CDR3 coding sequence is TGTGCCAGCAGCCAAGATGGCGGGGGGCTCTATGGCTACACCTTC. This codes for CASSQDGGGLYGYTF.